Listed below are T cell receptor beta chains from one sample, sequenced in a study of CD8 T cells in ankylosing spondylitis. TCRdb itself ran the 5' RACE reads through MiXCR, one entry per CDR3 protein. The data hold about 250,000 distinct CDR3 sequences, with approximately 20% observed a single time. Sequencing input: blood, either unsorted or a sorted T cell fraction (not recorded which). These receptors all stem from a male donor with ankylosing spondylitis or in good health (not recorded which). Each CDR3 is given with its conserved first and last residue. A D gene is named only where the DNA matches it firmly. A clone size is listed for some rows: how often the clone was seen (once, few, many), or a class if it is expanded.

-	TRBJ1-5	TRBV4-2	-	CASSQDTGYNQPQHF	TGTGCCAGCAGCCAAGATACAGGGTACAATCAGCCCCAGCATTTT
TRBD1	TRBJ2-5	TRBV20-1	-	CSARRFRGPFQETQYF	TGCAGTGCTAGAAGGTTCAGGGGGCCTTTCCAAGAGACCCAGTACTTC
TRBD2	TRBJ2-7	TRBV19	-	CASSMTSGTYEQYF	TGTGCCAGTAGTATGACTAGCGGCACCTACGAGCAGTACTTC
TRBD1	TRBJ2-3	TRBV7-9	-	CASSTGTVTDTQYF	TGTGCCAGCAGTACCGGGACAGTTACAGATACGCAGTATTTT
-	TRBJ2-3	TRBV7-3	few	CASSRDQITDTQYF	TGTGCCAGCAGCCGGGACCAAATCACAGATACGCAGTATTTT
TRBD1	TRBJ2-5	TRBV7-9	few	CASSSSRDREETQYF	TGTGCCAGCAGTTCAAGCCGGGACAGGGAAGAGACCCAGTACTTC
TRBD2	TRBJ2-2	TRBV27	-	CASSLRLAGGPRTGELFF	TGTGCCAGCAGTTTAAGACTAGCGGGAGGGCCTCGCACCGGGGAGCTGTTTTTT
TRBD2	TRBJ2-1	TRBV9	few	CASSVVPSGVNEQFF	TGTGCCAGCAGCGTAGTCCCTAGCGGGGTCAATGAGCAGTTCTTC
TRBD2	TRBJ2-3	TRBV3-1	many	CASSQDNGRTDTQYF	TGTGCCAGCAGCCAAGATAACGGGAGGACAGATACGCAGTATTTT
-	TRBJ2-1	TRBV18	-	CASSPPWADFSYNEQFF	TGTGCCAGCTCACCACCCTGGGCGGATTTCTCCTACAATGAGCAGTTCTTC
-	TRBJ2-7	TRBV15	-	CATSGDAYEQYF	TGTGCCACCAGCGGTGACGCGTACGAGCAGTACTTC
-	TRBJ2-1	TRBV7-9	-	CASSPSRGASYNEQFF	TGTGCCAGCAGCCCTTCCCGGGGGGCTTCCTACAATGAGCAGTTCTTC
-	TRBJ2-7	TRBV4-2	many	CASSQDPTYEQYF	TGTGCCAGCAGCCAAGACCCAACCTACGAGCAGTACTTC
-	TRBJ2-1	TRBV29-1	few	CSVAGSVSGAYNEQFF	TGCAGCGTTGCTGGCAGCGTAAGCGGAGCCTACAATGAGCAGTTCTTC
-	TRBJ2-1	TRBV9	few	CASSTPTRPNEQFF	TGTGCCAGCAGCACACCGACCCGGCCCAATGAGCAGTTCTTC
-	TRBJ1-2	TRBV14	few	CASSQVSTDVYGYTF	TGTGCCAGCAGCCAAGTATCGACGGATGTCTATGGCTACACCTTC
-	TRBJ2-7	TRBV9	few	CASSPDSYSSYEQYF	TGTGCCAGCAGCCCGGACAGCTACAGCTCCTACGAGCAGTACTTC
TRBD2	TRBJ2-1	TRBV27	few	CASSLWGQRLAGGPRHNEQFF	TGTGCCAGCAGTTTATGGGGACAGCGACTAGCGGGAGGGCCCCGGCACAATGAGCAGTTCTTC
-	TRBJ2-7	TRBV7-8	few	CASSSGNEQYF	TGTGCCAGCAGCTCGGGAAACGAGCAGTACTTC
TRBD1	TRBJ2-5	TRBV13	few	CASSQIGTGPGQYF	TGTGCCAGCAGCCAAATAGGGACAGGGCCGGGCCAGTACTTC
-	TRBJ1-3	TRBV4-1	-	CASSQDSSVSGNTIYF	TGCGCCAGCAGCCAAGATTCTTCAGTCTCTGGAAACACCATATATTTT
-	TRBJ2-1	TRBV9	-	CASSVDRGHEQFF	TGTGCCAGCAGCGTCGATCGCGGACATGAGCAGTTCTTC
-	TRBJ1-1	TRBV6-1	-	CASSIRTVNTEAFF	TGTGCCAGCAGTATAAGGACGGTGAACACTGAAGCTTTCTTT
-	TRBJ2-7	TRBV4-3	-	CASSQGAGTGYEQYF	TGCGCCAGCAGCCAAGGGGCGGGAACCGGGTACGAGCAGTACTTC
TRBD1	TRBJ2-7	TRBV6-1	-	CASSDGTGPYEQYF	TGTGCCAGCAGCGACGGGACAGGACCCTACGAGCAGTACTTC
-	TRBJ1-3	TRBV6-5	few	CASSYGSGNTIYF	TGTGCCAGCAGTTACGGATCTGGAAACACCATATATTTT
-	TRBJ2-1	TRBV7-2	-	CASSLFSGLNEQFF	TGTGCCAGCAGCTTATTTTCTGGACTCAATGAGCAGTTCTTC
-	TRBJ2-3	TRBV9	few	CASTGNPTDTQYF	TGTGCCAGCACGGGAAACCCCACAGATACGCAGTATTTT
-	TRBJ2-1	TRBV7-8	-	CASSPGTQAYNEQFF	TGTGCCAGCAGCCCCGGGACTCAAGCCTACAATGAGCAGTTCTTC
-	TRBJ2-1	TRBV27	-	CASSSYFAAVPSDEQFF	TGTGCCAGCAGTTCCTACTTTGCAGCGGTCCCGTCGGATGAGCAGTTCTTC
TRBD1	TRBJ1-1	TRBV7-3	few	CASSLGTGANTEAFF	TGTGCCAGCAGCTTAGGGACAGGGGCAAACACTGAAGCTTTCTTT
TRBD2	TRBJ2-2	TRBV11-2	few	CASSQYPGTSGSANTGELFF	TGTGCCAGCAGTCAATATCCCGGGACTAGCGGGAGCGCGAACACCGGGGAGCTGTTTTTT
TRBD1	TRBJ2-1	TRBV9	few	CASSASGQGFGEQFF	TGTGCCAGCAGCGCCTCGGGACAGGGGTTCGGTGAGCAGTTCTTC
-	TRBJ2-7	TRBV5-6	-	CASSRTNAYEQYF	TGTGCCAGCAGCCGAACGAACGCCTACGAGCAGTACTTC
TRBD1	TRBJ2-7	TRBV6-1	-	CASSLRQGATPYEQYF	TGTGCCAGCAGCCTACGACAGGGGGCAACCCCCTACGAGCAGTACTTC
-	TRBJ1-2	TRBV10-3	few	CAISHPIDGYTF	TGTGCCATCAGTCACCCAATCGATGGCTACACCTTC
-	TRBJ1-1	TRBV12-3/TRBV12-4	many	CASSPNLNTEAFF	TGTGCCAGCAGCCCCAACCTGAACACTGAAGCTTTCTTT
TRBD2	TRBJ2-1	TRBV7-9	-	CASGGLAVGHQFF	TGTGCCAGCGGGGGACTAGCGGTCGGTCATCAGTTCTTC
TRBD1	TRBJ2-7	TRBV7-9	few	CASSWDSPYEQYF	TGTGCCAGCAGCTGGGACAGCCCCTACGAGCAGTACTTC
-	TRBJ2-4	TRBV4-2	-	CASSQVVTEGEGVQNIQYF	TGTGCCAGCAGCCAAGTGGTCACGGAGGGAGAGGGTGTTCAGAACATTCAGTACTTC
TRBD2	TRBJ2-5	TRBV24-1	-	CATSDLKAGVETQYF	TGTGCCACCAGTGATTTGAAAGCGGGAGTAGAGACCCAGTACTTC
TRBD1	TRBJ2-1	TRBV5-1	-	CASSQSDRGIINEQFF	TGCGCCAGCAGCCAGTCGGACAGGGGGATTATCAATGAGCAGTTCTTC
-	TRBJ1-1	TRBV10-3	few	CAISEIRAGWENTEAFF	TGTGCCATCAGTGAGATCCGGGCTGGGTGGGAGAACACTGAAGCTTTCTTT
-	TRBJ1-1	TRBV4-1	few	CASSHPNGRGGTEAFF	TGCGCCAGCAGCCACCCGAATGGGAGGGGGGGAACTGAAGCTTTCTTT
-	TRBJ1-1	TRBV6-1	-	CASWGAWNTEAFF	TGTGCCAGCTGGGGGGCGTGGAACACTGAAGCTTTCTTT
-	TRBJ2-3	TRBV3-1	many	CASSQEGVTDTQYF	TGTGCCAGCAGCCAAGAGGGGGTTACAGATACGCAGTATTTT
-	TRBJ2-5	TRBV30	few	CAWSRGYGREETQYF	TGTGCCTGGAGTCGGGGATACGGCAGGGAAGAGACCCAGTACTTC
-	TRBJ2-7	TRBV29-1	-	CSVEDEGSLSEQYF	TGCAGCGTTGAAGATGAAGGGAGCCTCAGCGAGCAGTACTTC
-	TRBJ2-2	TRBV28	few	CASSTSIGTGELFF	TGTGCCAGCAGTACTAGCATAGGCACCGGGGAGCTGTTTTTT
-	TRBJ1-1	TRBV12-3/TRBV12-4	many	CASSLSVTEAFF	TGTGCCAGCAGTCTCTCCGTCACTGAAGCTTTCTTT
TRBD2	TRBJ2-2	TRBV9	once	CASSVERTRGTGELFF	TGTGCCAGCAGCGTAGAGCGGACTAGAGGCACCGGGGAGCTGTTTTTT
-	TRBJ2-3	TRBV12-3/TRBV12-4	few	CASSFGDGRTTDPQYF	TGTGCCAGCAGTTTTGGGGACGGTAGAACCACAGATCCGCAGTATTTT
-	TRBJ1-2	TRBV12-3/TRBV12-4	-	CASSKPGGYGYTF	TGTGCCAGCAGTAAACCTGGTGGCTATGGCTACACCTTC
-	TRBJ2-2	TRBV29-1	many	CSAEDGELFF	TGCAGCGCAGAGGACGGGGAGCTGTTTTTT
-	TRBJ1-2	TRBV29-1	few	CSVKGNYGYTF	TGCAGCGTGAAGGGGAACTATGGCTACACCTTC